A selection of T cell receptor beta chains follows, all from one sample in a study of response to subunit inactivated influenza vaccine. Via MiXCR, TCRdb re-called the RT-PCR reads, giving one row per CDR3 protein. The repertoire holds 650,000 to 800,000 distinct CDR3 sequences, roughly 14% seen once, with around 7% in the top ten. This sample comprised PBMCs from blood, obtained about 14 days before vaccination. These receptors came from a man aged 50 to 60 who received an inactivated influenza vaccine. Each CDR3 is given with its conserved first and last residue. Fields, in order: CDR3 DNA, CDR3 protein, D gene, clone size, V gene, J gene. A D gene is named only where the DNA matches it firmly. The listing skips clone size in some rows; elsewhere it reads once, few, many or a size class.

DNA: TGCAGCGTTAGCGAAGATACGCAGTATTTT
CDR3: CSVSEDTQYF
D: .
size: .
V: TRBV29-1
J: TRBJ2-3

DNA: TGCAGCGTCGGGCATACGGGACAGGGAGACACTGAAGCTTTCTTT
CDR3: CSVGHTGQGDTEAFF
D: TRBD1
size: few
V: TRBV29-1
J: TRBJ1-1

DNA: TGTGCCAGCAGTTTGGGGCAGCCCAGGGGCTACACCTTC
CDR3: CASSLGQPRGYTF
D: .
size: few
V: TRBV12-3/TRBV12-4
J: TRBJ1-2

DNA: TGTGCCAGCAGTGAATGGGGGGGCAGGGACGAGCAGTACTTC
CDR3: CASSEWGGRDEQYF
D: .
size: few
V: TRBV25-1
J: TRBJ2-7

DNA: TGTGCCAGCAGCCAAGCGAATCAGGTTCTGAACACCGGGGAGCTGTTTTTT
CDR3: CASSQANQVLNTGELFF
D: .
size: .
V: TRBV3-1
J: TRBJ2-2

DNA: TGTGCCAGCAGTGAAGAGACAGGGGGGTCAGCTTTCTTT
CDR3: CASSEETGGSAFF
D: TRBD1
size: .
V: TRBV6-1
J: TRBJ1-1

DNA: TGTGCCAGCAGTTTAGGGCTCAGGAACACTGAAGCTTTCTTT
CDR3: CASSLGLRNTEAFF
D: .
size: many
V: TRBV12-3/TRBV12-4
J: TRBJ1-1

DNA: TGCGCCAGCAGCAGGGAGACAGGGGCTTCCCTTACCTACGAGCAGTACTTC
CDR3: CASSRETGASLTYEQYF
D: TRBD1
size: few
V: TRBV5-1
J: TRBJ2-7

DNA: TGTGCCAGTAGCCCCCCGTCCAGTCATAAAAAACTGTTTTTT
CDR3: CASSPPSSHKKLFF
D: .
size: .
V: TRBV19
J: TRBJ1-4

DNA: TGCGCCAGCAGCCGTCCCCGGCCCCAAGGCAATCAGCCCCAGCATTTT
CDR3: CASSRPRPQGNQPQHF
D: .
size: .
V: TRBV5-1
J: TRBJ1-5

DNA: TGTGCCAGTAACCCTAGCGGGGGAGAGTACAATGAGCAGTTCTTC
CDR3: CASNPSGGEYNEQFF
D: TRBD2
size: .
V: TRBV19
J: TRBJ2-1

DNA: TGTGCCAGCAGCTTAGTGGGCGGGAGGGCCATGGTCGAGCAGTACTTC
CDR3: CASSLVGGRAMVEQYF
D: TRBD2
size: .
V: TRBV7-2
J: TRBJ2-7